This T cell receptor beta chain was captured by sequencing in a study of T cell repertoires in cytomegalovirus infection. Looking at the study overall: The public TCR beta signatures pointed to both CMV infection and matching HLA type. Study outcomes and limitations: Cumulative public TCR beta family frequency identified carriers of CMV plus the relevant HLA. Dominating the ex vivo response were HLA-C-restricted CMV-specific TCR beta clonotypes.

The CDR3 is made up of 15 amino acids. V shed 4 bases and J shed 5 bases, with 15 bases lying between them. Germline loops: CDR1 SGHVS, CDR2 FQNEAQ. A single record per CDR3 protein comes from TCRdb applying MiXCR to the reads. The sample lists about 250,000 distinct CDR3 sequences, about 15% occurring once. As regards this clonotype: Its target is not known.

Sequenced: CD8+ T cells from PBMCs. This rearrangement joins TRBV7-8 to TRBJ2-4; D might be TRBD1 or TRBD2, each matching 6 bases. The receptor was isolated from a human donor in good health (CMV status not recorded). Some clones in this sample may be carry-over from other donors' samples. CDR3 sequence: CASSSLEGEENIQYF. CDR3 DNA: TGTGCCAGCAGCTCCCTAGAGGGGGAGGAAAACATTCAGTACTTC. Complete variable domain (other parts from reference TRBV7-8 and TRBJ2-4): GAGVSQSPRYKVAKRGQDVALRCDPISGHVSLFWYQQALGQGPEFLTYFQNEAQLDKSGLPSDRFFAERPEGSVSTLKIQRTQQEDSAVYLCASSSLEGEENIQYFGAGTRLSVL.